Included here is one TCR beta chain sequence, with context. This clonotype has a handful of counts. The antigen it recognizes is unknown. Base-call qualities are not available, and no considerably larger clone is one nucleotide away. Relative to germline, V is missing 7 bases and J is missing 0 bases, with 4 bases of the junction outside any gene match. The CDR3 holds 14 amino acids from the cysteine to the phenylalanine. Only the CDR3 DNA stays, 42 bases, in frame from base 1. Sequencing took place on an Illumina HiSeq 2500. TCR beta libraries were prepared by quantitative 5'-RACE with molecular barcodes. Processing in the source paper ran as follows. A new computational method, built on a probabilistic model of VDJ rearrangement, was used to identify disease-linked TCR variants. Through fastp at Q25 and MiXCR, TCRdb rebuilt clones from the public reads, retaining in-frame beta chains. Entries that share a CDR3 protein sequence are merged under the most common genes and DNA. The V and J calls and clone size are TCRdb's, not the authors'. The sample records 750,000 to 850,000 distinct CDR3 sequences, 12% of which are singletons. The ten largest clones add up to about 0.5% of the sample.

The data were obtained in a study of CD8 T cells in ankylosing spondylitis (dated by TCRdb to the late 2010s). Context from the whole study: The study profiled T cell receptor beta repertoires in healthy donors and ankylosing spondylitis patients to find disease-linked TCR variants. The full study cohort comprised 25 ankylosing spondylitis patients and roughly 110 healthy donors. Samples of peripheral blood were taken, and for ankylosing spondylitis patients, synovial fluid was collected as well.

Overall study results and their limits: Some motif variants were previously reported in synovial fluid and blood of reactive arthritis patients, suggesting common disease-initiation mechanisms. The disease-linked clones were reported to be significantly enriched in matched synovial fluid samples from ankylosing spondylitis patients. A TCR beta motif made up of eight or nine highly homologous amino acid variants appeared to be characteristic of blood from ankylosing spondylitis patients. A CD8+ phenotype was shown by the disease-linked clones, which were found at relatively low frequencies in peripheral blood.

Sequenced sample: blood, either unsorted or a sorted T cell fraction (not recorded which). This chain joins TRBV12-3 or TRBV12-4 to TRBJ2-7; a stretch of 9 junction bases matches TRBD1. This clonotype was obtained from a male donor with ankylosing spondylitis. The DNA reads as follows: TGTGCCAGCACCGGGACAGGGAGCTCCTACGAGCAGTACTTC. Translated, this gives CASTGTGSSYEQYF.